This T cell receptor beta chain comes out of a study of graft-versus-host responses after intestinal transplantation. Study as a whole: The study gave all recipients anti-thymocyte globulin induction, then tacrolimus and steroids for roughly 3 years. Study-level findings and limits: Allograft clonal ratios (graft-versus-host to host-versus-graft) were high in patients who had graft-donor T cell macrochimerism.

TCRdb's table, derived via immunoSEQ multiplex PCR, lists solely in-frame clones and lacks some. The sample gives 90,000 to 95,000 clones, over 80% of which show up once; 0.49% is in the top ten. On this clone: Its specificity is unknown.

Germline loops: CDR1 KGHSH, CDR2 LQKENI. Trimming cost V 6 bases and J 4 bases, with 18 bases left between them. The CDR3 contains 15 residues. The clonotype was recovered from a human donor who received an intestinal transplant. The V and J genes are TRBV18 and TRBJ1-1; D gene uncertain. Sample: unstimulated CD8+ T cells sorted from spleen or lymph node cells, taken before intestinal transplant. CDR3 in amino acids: CASSRVARAATEAFF. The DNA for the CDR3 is TGTGCCAGCTCGAGGGTCGCGAGGGCGGCCACTGAAGCTTTCTTT.